Listed below are T cell receptor beta chains from one sample, sequenced in a study of cytomegalovirus exposure and HLA in healthy donors. Produced via immunoSEQ multiplex PCR; TCRdb's table is partial and in-frame only. The sample has some 49,000 clones, around 91% seen once. The sequenced sample consisted of PBMCs. The receptors shown here come from a young man in good health and CMV-seronegative. CDR3s include the opening cysteine and the closing phenylalanine or tryptophan. Fields, in order: V gene, clone size, D gene, J gene, CDR3 DNA, CDR3 protein. The D gene is left open where the match is weak. The size field is filled for only some rows; it gives once, few, many or a size class.

TRBV5-1	-	TRBD2	TRBJ2-7	TGCGCCAGCAGCTTAGAGGGACCGGGACTAGGATACGAGCAGTACTTC	CASSLEGPGLGYEQYF
TRBV18	-	TRBD1	TRBJ2-3	TGTGCCAGCTCCCCCGCGGACAGGGGGCTGGTAGATACGCAGTATTTT	CASSPADRGLVDTQYF
TRBV7-9	-	-	TRBJ2-3	TGTGCCAGCAGCTACATGACGGCGGCCACAGATACGCAGTATTTT	CASSYMTAATDTQYF
TRBV19	-	TRBD2	TRBJ2-7	TGTGCCAGTAGCCCGGGACTAGGCTACGAGCAGTACTTC	CASSPGLGYEQYF
TRBV2	once	-	TRBJ1-1	TGTGCCAGCAGTGAAAGGGACGGGGGCACTGAAGCTTTCTTT	CASSERDGGTEAFF
TRBV19	-	-	TRBJ2-1	TGTGCCAGTAGTCGGAACAGGGATGAGCAGTTCTTC	CASSRNRDEQFF
TRBV5-1	-	-	TRBJ1-2	TGCGCCAGCAGCTTGGCAGGGTTGGACTATGGCTACACCTTC	CASSLAGLDYGYTF
TRBV7-9	-	-	TRBJ2-3	TGTGCCAGCAGCTTCCGCGACTCAGATACGCAGTATTTT	CASSFRDSDTQYF
TRBV28	once	-	TRBJ2-7	TGTGCCAGCAGACTAGGACAGCACTCAAACTACGAGCAGTACTTC	CASRLGQHSNYEQYF
TRBV2	-	TRBD1	TRBJ1-1	TGTGCCAGCATATCCAGGGGGGTAGGGGTTACTGAAGCTTTCTTT	CASISRGVGVTEAFF
TRBV7-8	-	-	TRBJ2-1	TGTGCCAGCAGCTTAGTATTGTCTAGATTGGGTGAGCAGTTCTTC	CASSLVLSRLGEQFF
TRBV10-2	once	-	TRBJ2-3	TGCGCCAGCAGGAGGGGGTCTGACACAGATACGCAGTATTTT	CASRRGSDTDTQYF
TRBV27	once	TRBD2	TRBJ2-7	TGTGCCAGCAGGAGACGCGGGGGGCGCGTCAACGAGCAGTACTTC	CASRRRGGRVNEQYF
TRBV2	-	TRBD1	TRBJ1-1	TGTGCCAGCGGGGGACAGGGGAACACTGAAGCTTTCTTT	CASGGQGNTEAFF
TRBV6-1	-	TRBD1	TRBJ2-5	TGTGCCAGCAGTGTACGACAGGGCCAGACCCAGTACTTC	CASSVRQGQTQYF
TRBV29-1	-	-	TRBJ2-7	TGCAGCGTTGAAGACCGGGGGTGGGAAAGGGGCGAGCAGTACTTC	CSVEDRGWERGEQYF
TRBV4-1	-	TRBD2	TRBJ2-1	TGCGCCAGCAGCCAAGCCCTAACTAGCGGGGGATCCTACAATGAGCAGTTCTTC	CASSQALTSGGSYNEQFF
TRBV27	-	TRBD1	TRBJ1-2	TGTGCCAGCAGTACCGACAGGGGGCGGTTGTATGGCTACACCTTC	CASSTDRGRLYGYTF
TRBV7-2	once	-	TRBJ1-2	TGTGCCAGCAGCGGCTGGGACATCGGTGGGTACTATGGCTACACCTTC	CASSGWDIGGYYGYTF
TRBV11-3	-	TRBD1	TRBJ2-7	TGTGCCAGCAGCCTCCCAAAACAGGGGGCCCATACCTACGAGCAGTACTTC	CASSLPKQGAHTYEQYF
TRBV19	-	TRBD2	TRBJ2-7	TGTGCCAGTAGTATCGGACTAGTAGGCGAGCAGTACTTC	CASSIGLVGEQYF
TRBV28	-	-	TRBJ2-3	TGTGCCAGCAGTTCCCCTGGAGAGGTAACCACAGATACGCAGTATTTT	CASSSPGEVTTDTQYF
TRBV27	few	TRBD2	TRBJ2-1	TGTGCCAGCAGCCGGCGACTAGCGGGGGTAAATGAGCAGTTCTTC	CASSRRLAGVNEQFF
TRBV6-1	-	TRBD1	TRBJ1-4	TGTGCCAGCAGCGGACGAACAGGGGGTTTTGAAAAACTGTTTTTT	CASSGRTGGFEKLFF
TRBV30	-	TRBD2	TRBJ2-4	TGTGCCTGGAGTTACGGGACGGGGGGCATTCAGTACTTC	CAWSYGTGGIQYF
TRBV19	once	TRBD2	TRBJ2-5	TGTGCCAGTAGTGGGCTAGCGGGATTTAAAGAGACCCAGTACTTC	CASSGLAGFKETQYF
TRBV19	-	-	TRBJ2-7	TGTGCCAGTAGTATGGGCCCCTGGGCGTCCGAGCAGTACTTC	CASSMGPWASEQYF
TRBV12-5	-	TRBD1	TRBJ2-7	TGTGCTAGTGGTTTGCCCTCTCCGACAGGGGGGTACTACGAGCAGTACTTC	CASGLPSPTGGYYEQYF
TRBV7-8	-	TRBD2	TRBJ2-1	TGTGCCAGCAGCCCTACGTCTAGCGGGACTATGACCTACAATGAGCAGTTCTTC	CASSPTSSGTMTYNEQFF
TRBV7-9	-	TRBD2	TRBJ2-1	TGTGCCAGCAGTTTAAGGGCGGGGACTAGCGGGAGGGCTGAGCAGTTCTTC	CASSLRAGTSGRAEQFF
TRBV5-1	-	TRBD1	TRBJ2-7	TGCGCCAGCAGCCACTCCCAGGGGGCCTCCTACGAGCAGTACTTC	CASSHSQGASYEQYF
TRBV6-5	-	-	TRBJ2-7	TGTGCCAGCAGGGGGGGAGCTACCTACGAGCAGTACTTC	CASRGGATYEQYF